Each of the 9 T cell receptor beta chains below was sequenced from the same sample in a study of human T cells and chemical hapten exposure (dated by TCRdb to the early 2020s). Libraries were built with RACE. Sequencing was carried out with a NextSeq 500. TCRdb itself trimmed the public reads at Q25 with fastp, ran MiXCR and retained productive beta chains. Merged by CDR3 protein, the rows form single entries marked with the most common genes and DNA. In this sample the table shows approximately 57,000 distinct CDR3 sequences, 9.5% to 10% of which occur a single time. The top ten clonotypes cover around 9.5% of the sample. The time point label for this specimen denotes: pre-sensitization, week 0. The label giving this sample's treatment or condition can be read as: therapeutic diphenylcyclopropenone sensitization with weekly scalp DPC. The material sequenced was whole blood, taken in connection with sensitization to the hapten diphenylcyclopropenone (DPC). All receptors come from a man aged 35-49 years with alopecia areata. Some clones in this sample may be carry-over from other donors' samples.

The sample holds many counts of this clonotype. This sequence joins TRBV7-7 and TRBJ2-5, with 7 bases identical to TRBD1. CDR3 length: 14 residues. Looked up from germline, CDR1 is SSHAT and CDR2 is FNYEAQ (reference sequence). V dropped 5 bases and J dropped 1; count of bases not matched to a gene: 4. CDR3 loop: CASSQDRSQETQYF. In nucleotides, the CDR3 is TGTGCCAGCAGCCAGGACAGGTCCCAAGAGACCCAGTACTTC.

The sample holds a few counts of this clonotype. J is TRBJ1-1 and V is TRBV6-5; 7 bases line up with TRBD1. The V gene end was trimmed by 8 bases and the J gene end by 1 base; junction bases not matched to a gene: 1. This CDR3 has 12 residues. The germline V gene has CDR1 MNHEY and CDR2 SVGAGI. The CDR3 loop is CASGTANTEAFF. In DNA, the CDR3 is TGTGCCAGCGGGACAGCGAACACTGAAGCTTTCTTT.

In its sample, this clonotype was seen many times. The chain combines TRBV21-1 with TRBJ2-1. TRBV21-1 is marked as a pseudogene. This CDR3 contains 17 residues. CDR3 region: CASSAPGRGSSYNEQFF. As DNA, the CDR3 is TGTGCCAGCAGCGCTCCTGGACGGGGGAGCTCCTACAATGAGCAGTTCTTC.

This clonotype was seen a few times. J is TRBJ2-7 and V is TRBV27, with D possibly TRBD2 on 5 matching bases. V lost 4 bases to trimming and J lost 5 bases, with 6 bases between them. The germline CDR1 and CDR2 sequences are MNHEY and SMNVEV (reference sequence). The CDR3 has 11 residues. In nucleotides, the CDR3 is TGTGCCAGCAGTTCCGGGAACGAGCAGTACTTC. Translation: CASSSGNEQYF.

This clonotype was recorded at least ten times. The V and J genes are TRBV2 and TRBJ1-5; 12 bases fit TRBD1. The junction had 5 bases not matched to a gene; V was cut back by 7 bases and J by 4 bases. CDR3 length: 15 residues. The germline V gene has CDR1 SNHLY and CDR2 FYNNEI. The CDR3 sequence: CASTRGQGANQPQHF. The CDR3 bases are TGTGCCAGCACAAGGGGACAGGGGGCAAATCAGCCCCAGCATTTT.

V is TRBV7-3 and J is TRBJ2-2; D might be TRBD1 (5 bases). V was pared by 4 bases and J by 5 bases, with 11 bases between. CDR3 length equals 14 residues. Germline V CDR1 and CDR2: SGHTA, FQGTGA. The CDR3 spells CASSSAGPTGELFF. The CDR3, as DNA: TGTGCCAGCAGCTCGGCAGGGCCAACCGGGGAGCTGTTTTTT. The whole variable domain, remainder taken from reference TRBV7-3 and TRBJ2-2, is GAGVSQTPSNKVTEKGKYVELRCDPISGHTALYWYRQSLGQGPEFLIYFQGTGAADDSGLPNDRFFAVRPEGSVSTLKIQRTERGDSAVYLCASSSAGPTGELFFGEGSRLTVL.

This clonotype was recorded many times. The rearrangement joins TRBV3-1 to TRBJ1-4; TRBD1 might be the D (6 bases). The CDR3 runs to 16 residues. Trimming took off 4 bases at V and 8 bases at J, with 20 bases between the two ends. Germline CDR1 and CDR2: LGHDT and YNNKEL (reference sequence). The CDR3 spells CASSLGPGTPAEKLFF. The CDR3 DNA sequence: TGTGCCAGCAGCCTCGGGCCCGGGACACCCGCCGAAAAACTGTTTTTT.

This clonotype was found a few times. The chain combines TRBV9 with TRBJ2-1; TRBD2 matches at 11 bases. The trim removed 4 bases at V and 7 bases at J, leaving 7 bases unmatched. CDR3 size: 15 residues. Germline CDR1 reads SGDLS; CDR2 reads YYNGEE. The CDR3 DNA is TGTGCCAGCAGCTTTAGCGGGAGGGCCATTAATGAGCAGTTCTTC. This translates into CASSFSGRAINEQFF.

The chain employs TRBV27 and TRBJ2-3; D ambiguous. The CDR3 sequence is 16 residues long. Trimming took off 2 bases at V and 0 bases at J, with 12 bases between the two ends. CDR1 and CDR2 from the germline V gene are MNHEY and SMNVEV (reference sequence). CDR3 sequence: CASSLGTFSSTDTQYF. The CDR3 region has the DNA TGTGCCAGCAGTTTAGGCACCTTTTCTAGCACAGATACGCAGTATTTT.